Here is one TCR beta chain with its context. This specimen belongs to a study of T cell changes during pregnancy in multiple sclerosis. Germline CDR1 is LNHDA and CDR2 is SQIVND (reference sequence). There are 15 residues in the CDR3. The junction had 7 bases not matched to a gene; V was cut back by 8 bases and J by 1 base. Some clones are missing from TCRdb's copy, which holds only in-frame ones; the method was immunoSEQ multiplex PCR. The table has roughly 46,000 clones, around four fifths seen once. This sequence joins TRBV19 and TRBJ2-2; TRBD1 matches 7 bases. Sample: CD4+ T cells from peripheral blood mononuclear cells, taken before pregnancy. This clonotype was obtained from a female donor with multiple sclerosis, enrolled in a pregnancy study. CDR3 bases: TGTGCCAGTGCCAGGGGGTCTCGGAACACCGGGGAGCTGTTTTTT. This translates into CASARGSRNTGELFF.